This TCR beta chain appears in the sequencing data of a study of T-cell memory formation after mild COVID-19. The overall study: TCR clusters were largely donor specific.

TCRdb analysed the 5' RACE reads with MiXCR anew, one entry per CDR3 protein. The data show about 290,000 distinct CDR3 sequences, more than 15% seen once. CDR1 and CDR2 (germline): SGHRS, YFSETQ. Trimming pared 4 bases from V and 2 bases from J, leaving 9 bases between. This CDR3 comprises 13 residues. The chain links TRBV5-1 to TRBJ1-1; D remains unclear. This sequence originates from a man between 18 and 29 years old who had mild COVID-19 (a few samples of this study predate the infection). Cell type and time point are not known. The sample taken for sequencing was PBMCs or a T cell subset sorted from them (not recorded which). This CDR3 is CASSAASNTEAFF. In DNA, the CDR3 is TGCGCCAGCAGCGCGGCCTCCAACACTGAAGCTTTCTTT.